This is a list of T cell receptor beta chains from one sample in a study of cytomegalovirus exposure and HLA in healthy donors. Clones were read by immunoSEQ multiplex PCR, and TCRdb kept only the in-frame ones, dropping some. In the table there are approximately 130,000 clones, around four fifths of which are singletons. The sequenced material came from PBMCs. The origin of the receptors is a boy aged 5-17 years in good health and CMV-seronegative. Both conserved end residues are part of each CDR3. D genes are given only for firm matches. Not all rows give a size; the values are once, few, many and, for expanded clones, a class.

v_call,d_call,clone_size,j_call,cdr3_aa,cdr3_nt
TRBV25-1,.,few,TRBJ2-7,CASSEIAAAAYEQYF,TGTGCCAGCAGTGAAATTGCGGCGGCCGCATACGAGCAGTACTTC
TRBV30,.,.,TRBJ2-1,CAWSGVYNEQFF,TGTGCCTGGAGTGGAGTCTACAATGAGCAGTTCTTC
TRBV5-6,TRBD2,.,TRBJ2-7,CASSLEGGTSGKYEQYF,TGTGCCAGCAGCTTGGAAGGCGGGACTAGCGGGAAATACGAGCAGTACTTC
TRBV9,.,once,TRBJ2-1,CASSVIPVFDEQFF,TGTGCCAGCAGCGTAATCCCCGTATTCGATGAGCAGTTCTTC
TRBV2,TRBD2,.,TRBJ2-1,CASSLPWAGGGNEQFF,TGTGCCAGCAGTCTGCCCTGGGCGGGAGGGGGGAATGAGCAGTTCTTC
TRBV7-9,TRBD2,.,TRBJ2-2,CASSFSGVDDTGELFF,TGTGCCAGCAGCTTTAGCGGGGTCGACGACACCGGGGAGCTGTTTTTT
TRBV15,.,.,TRBJ2-2,CATSRAPGRGTGELFF,TGTGCCACCAGCAGAGCCCCAGGGCGGGGCACCGGGGAGCTGTTTTTT
TRBV25-1,TRBD2,.,TRBJ2-2,CASSRAGGSTGELFF,TGTGCCAGCAGCAGAGCGGGAGGGAGCACCGGGGAGCTGTTTTTT
TRBV6-1,TRBD2,.,TRBJ2-1,CASSLAGAGEQFF,TGTGCCAGCAGTTTAGCGGGAGCAGGTGAGCAGTTCTTC
TRBV4-1,TRBD2,.,TRBJ2-1,CASSREKGLAGGLSSYNEQFF,TGCGCCAGCAGCCGGGAAAAGGGACTAGCGGGAGGGCTTAGCTCCTACAATGAGCAGTTCTTC
TRBV30,TRBD1,.,TRBJ1-2,CAWSGAGQGASYTF,TGTGCCTGGAGTGGTGCGGGACAGGGGGCGAGCTACACCTTC
TRBV30,.,once,TRBJ1-2,CAWSPGDYGYTF,TGTGCCTGGTCTCCAGGGGACTATGGCTACACCTTC
TRBV30,.,.,TRBJ2-1,CARTHISYNEQFF,TGTGCCCGGACTCACATCTCCTACAATGAGCAGTTCTTC